This TCR beta chain was found in a study of response to subunit inactivated influenza vaccine. Study-level points and caveats: T cells newly recruited by each seasonal influenza vaccination are few, the authors suggested.

One entry per CDR3 protein results from TCRdb running MiXCR on the RT-PCR reads. Of about half a million distinct CDR3 sequences in the sample, approximately 7.6% are singletons; the top ten hold over 10%. J gave up 0 bases and V 2 bases, and 5 bases lay outside the gene matches. CDR1 is LGHNA and CDR2 is YNFKEQ in the germline V gene. CDR3 length: 16 residues. The table lists this clonotype with many counts. Its target is not known. The genes are TRBV4-2 and TRBJ2-3; 7 positions match TRBD1. The sequences come from PBMCs from blood, collected around 25 months after vaccination. The receptor's source is a man aged 50-75 years who received an inactivated influenza vaccine. CDR3 loop: CASSQSSGGSTDTQYF. The CDR3, as DNA: TGTGCCAGCAGCCAATCTTCAGGGGGTAGCACAGATACGCAGTATTTT.